Below, 7 T cell receptor beta chains from the same sample are listed, as sequenced in a study of siplizumab effects on memory and regulatory T cells. The protocol was immunoSEQ multiplex PCR, while the TCRdb copy is restricted to in-frame clones and leaves out a portion. This repertoire shows 40,000 to 45,000 clones, roughly 90% found once; its top ten account for around 0.25%. The specimen sequenced was naive CD4+ T cells sorted from blood. The receptors come from a human donor in good health.

This clone has only one observation. The chain combines TRBV10-1 with TRBJ2-1; the match to TRBD2 covers 9 bases. This CDR3 comprises 15 residues. J gave up 6 bases and V 1 base, and 4 bases lay outside the gene matches. The germline V gene has CDR1 WNHNN and CDR2 SYGVQD (reference sequence). The CDR3 nucleotides read TGCGCCAGCAGTGAGTTAATAGCGGGAGTCAATGAGCAGTTCTTC. Protein sequence: CASSELIAGVNEQFF.

The chain employs TRBV18 and TRBJ1-2; D is ambiguous. There are 11 residues in the CDR3. Per the germline V gene, CDR1 is KGHSH and CDR2 is LQKENI. V was clipped by 5 bases and J by 7 bases, with 8 bases between them. CDR3 coding DNA: TGTGCCAGCTCAGTCGATCCTGGCTACACCTTC. As protein: CASSVDPGYTF.

The chain uses TRBV5-1 and TRBJ1-4; D possibly corresponds to TRBD1 (6 bases). CDR3 size: 15 residues. CDR1 SGHRS and CDR2 YFSETQ come from the germline V gene. The germline V and J ends were trimmed by 5 bases and 0 bases, with 11 bases remaining between them. The CDR3 coding sequence is TGCGCCAGCAGTTACAGGGAACCAACTAATGAAAAACTGTTTTTT. Protein sequence: CASSYREPTNEKLFF.

The chain has TRBV18 and TRBJ2-3; 7 positions agree with TRBD2. CDR3 length: 14 amino acids. CDR1 KGHSH and CDR2 LQKENI come from the germline V gene. V gave up 4 bases and J gave up 0 bases; unmatched junction bases: 1. DNA of the CDR3: TGTGCCAGCTCACAGGGACTAAGCACAGATACGCAGTATTTT. The encoded protein is CASSQGLSTDTQYF.

The rearrangement links TRBV5-1 to TRBJ2-2; 7 bases are a match to TRBD2. The CDR3 is 15 residues long. V trimming: 3 bases; J trimming: 6 bases; junction bases outside the gene matches: 8. CDR1 and CDR2 (germline): SGHRS, YFSETQ. CDR3 amino acids: CASSSLTSLAGELFF. Here the CDR3 DNA reads TGCGCCAGCAGCTCCTTGACTAGCTTAGCCGGGGAGCTGTTTTTT. The entire variable domain, with the rest obtained from reference TRBV5-1 and TRBJ2-2, is as follows: KAGVTQTPRYLIKTRGQQVTLSCSPISGHRSVSWYQQTPGQGLQFLFEYFSETQRNKGNFPGRFSGRQFSNSRSEMNVSTLELGDSALYLCASSSLTSLAGELFFGEGSRLTVL.

The chain is built from TRBV7-2 and TRBJ2-3; 12 bases line up with TRBD2. CDR1 and CDR2 from the germline V gene are SGHTA and FQGNSA. The CDR3 totals 15 residues. V shed 4 bases and J 2 bases; nucleotides not matched to a gene: 1. CDR3 coding DNA: TGTGCCAGCAGCTGGACTAGCGGGGTCACAGATACGCAGTATTTT. Amino acid sequence: CASSWTSGVTDTQYF.

J is TRBJ2-3 and V is TRBV7-3; D is possibly TRBD2 (6 bases). Germline V gene data show CDR1 as SGHTA and CDR2 as FQGTGA. This CDR3 region has 14 residues. The V end was cut by 5 bases, the J end by 3 bases, with 12 bases between. The CDR3 here is CASSRRDLTDTQYF. The DNA of the CDR3 is TGTGCCAGCAGCCGGAGGGACTTAACAGATACGCAGTATTTT.